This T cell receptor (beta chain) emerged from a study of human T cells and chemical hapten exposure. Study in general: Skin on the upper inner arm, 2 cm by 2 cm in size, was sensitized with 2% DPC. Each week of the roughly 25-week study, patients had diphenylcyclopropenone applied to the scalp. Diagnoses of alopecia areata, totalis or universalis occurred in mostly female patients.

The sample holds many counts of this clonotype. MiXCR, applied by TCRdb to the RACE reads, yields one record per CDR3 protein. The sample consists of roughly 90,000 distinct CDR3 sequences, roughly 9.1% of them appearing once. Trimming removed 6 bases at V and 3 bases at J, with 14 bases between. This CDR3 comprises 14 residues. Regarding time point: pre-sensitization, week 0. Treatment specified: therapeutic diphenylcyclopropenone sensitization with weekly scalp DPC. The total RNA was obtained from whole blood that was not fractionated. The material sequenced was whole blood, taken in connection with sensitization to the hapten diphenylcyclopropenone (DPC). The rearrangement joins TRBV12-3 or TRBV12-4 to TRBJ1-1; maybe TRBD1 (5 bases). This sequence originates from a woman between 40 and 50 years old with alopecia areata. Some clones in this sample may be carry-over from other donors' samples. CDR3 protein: CASSSDTWDTEAFF. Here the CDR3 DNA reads TGTGCCAGCAGCTCGGACACCTGGGACACTGAAGCTTTCTTT.